Included here is one T cell receptor beta chain sequence, with context. This sample is drawn from a study of blood T cell repertoires in COVID-19. CDR1 is LGHDT, CDR2 YNNKEL, per germline (reference sequence). V was trimmed by 1 base and J by 15 bases, leaving 16 bases between them. The CDR3 sequence is 13 residues long. Per the study methods: For nucleated cells, counts were estimated from reference gene primer amplification. TCRdb's table, derived via immunoSEQ multiplex PCR, lists solely in-frame clones and lacks some. The V and J calls and clone size were taken over from that table, and D and trimming were inferred from the DNA. This repertoire shows 200,000 to 250,000 clones, around 90% found once; its top ten account for over 1.3%.

The TCR originated in a man older than 75 with acute or convalescent COVID-19. The chain is built from TRBV3-1 (or the pseudogene TRBV3-2) and TRBJ2-1, with a tentative D call TRBD2 (6 bases). The specimen was peripheral blood. CDR3 in DNA: TGTGCCAGCAGCCAAGTGGAGGGGACCTCTTTGTTCTTC. It specifies CASSQVEGTSLFF.